A selection of T cell receptor beta chains follows, all from one sample in a study of fetal regulatory T cell absence and autoimmunity. The protocol was immunoSEQ multiplex PCR, while the TCRdb copy is restricted to in-frame clones and leaves out a portion. The table has more than 85,000 clones, about two thirds seen once. The sequenced sample consisted of pancreas tissue. Receptor source: a male donor with IPEX syndrome. CDR3s include the opening cysteine and the closing phenylalanine or tryptophan. The order of the fields is CDR3 protein, CDR3 DNA, D gene, J gene, V gene, clone size. D genes are given only for firm matches. Clone size appears in some rows only: once, few, many, or a class for an expanded clone.

CASRLDRDSPLHF | TGTGCAAGTCGCTTGGACAGGGATTCACCCCTCCACTTT | - | TRBJ1-6 | TRBV12-2 | -
CASSYRGNEQFF | TGTGCCAGCAGTTACAGGGGGAATGAGCAGTTCTTC | - | TRBJ2-1 | TRBV6-6 | -
CASKRFQGEDEKLFF | TGCGCCAGCAAAAGGTTCCAGGGAGAGGATGAAAAACTGTTTTTT | - | TRBJ1-4 | TRBV4-1 | -
CASSDYSNTGELFF | TGTGCCAGCAGTGACTACTCGAACACCGGGGAGCTGTTTTTT | - | TRBJ2-2 | TRBV2 | -
CASSLSPISYEQYF | TGTGCCAGCAGTCTGTCCCCCATCTCCTACGAGCAGTACTTC | - | TRBJ2-7 | TRBV27 | -
CASSFRGLETQYF | TGTGCCAGCAGTTTCCGGGGTCTTGAGACGCAGTATTTT | - | TRBJ2-3 | TRBV27 | -
CASSPIMWGAYGYTF | TGTGCCAGCAGCCCCATCATGTGGGGAGCCTATGGCTACACCTTC | - | TRBJ1-2 | TRBV4-2 | few
CASGSPQGKTQYF | TGTGCCAGCGGTAGCCCACAGGGAAAGACCCAGTACTTC | - | TRBJ2-5 | TRBV21-1 | -
CASSYGSANSSPLHF | TGTGCCAGCAGTTACGGCAGCGCCAATTCTTCACCCCTCCACTTT | - | TRBJ1-6 | TRBV6-5 | few
CSVEDLGGRDGNTIYF | TGCAGCGTTGAAGATCTGGGGGGGCGCGATGGAAACACCATATATTTT | - | TRBJ1-3 | TRBV29-1 | once
CASSLGDISYEQYF | TGTGCCAGCAGCTTGGGGGACATCTCCTACGAGCAGTACTTC | - | TRBJ2-7 | TRBV5-6 | -
CASSARGGTYEQYF | TGTGCCAGCAGTGCTAGGGGGGGGACCTACGAGCAGTACTTC | - | TRBJ2-7 | TRBV2 | -
CAWSVRGSTYEQYF | TGTGCCTGGAGTGTACGAGGGAGCACCTACGAGCAGTACTTC | - | TRBJ2-7 | TRBV30 | -
CASSFGGGGAYEQYF | TGTGCCAGCAGCTTTGGAGGCGGGGGGGCCTACGAGCAGTACTTC | TRBD2 | TRBJ2-7 | TRBV7-2 | few
CASSFSRGGRSGDTQYF | TGCGCCAGCAGCTTCTCGCGGGGGGGCCGGTCAGGGGATACGCAGTATTTT | TRBD2 | TRBJ2-3 | TRBV5-1 | -
CASSEYETGKSPLHF | TGTGCCAGCAGTGAATATGAGACCGGTAAATCACCCCTCCACTTT | - | TRBJ1-6 | TRBV6-1 | -
CASSQDKGSYEQYF | TGCGCCAGCAGCCAAGATAAAGGGTCGTACGAGCAGTACTTC | - | TRBJ2-7 | TRBV4-3 | -
CARVGWCEQFF | TGTGCCAGAGTCGGGTGGTGTGAGCAGTTCTTC | - | TRBJ2-1 | TRBV7-7 | -
CASRGLAGVYEQYF | TGCGCCAGCAGAGGACTAGCGGGAGTTTACGAGCAGTACTTC | TRBD2 | TRBJ2-7 | TRBV5-1 | -